Presented here are 5 T cell receptor beta chains from one specimen sequenced in a study of blood T cell repertoires in COVID-19. The assay was immunoSEQ multiplex PCR, and TCRdb's table has in-frame clones only and misses some. The profile shows 150,000 to 200,000 clones, roughly 80% of them singletons. Specimen: peripheral blood. The receptor source for this set is a woman at least 80 years old with acute or convalescent COVID-19.

This clone was seen only once. V usage is TRBV9 and J usage is TRBJ2-3, with 9 bases matching TRBD1. Germline V CDR1 and CDR2: SGDLS, YYNGEE. This CDR3 region has 17 residues. With 0 bases clipped from V and 5 bases from J, the junction kept 10 bases outside the gene matches. CDR3 sequence: CASSVVWTGAQGDTQYF. The CDR3 DNA sequence: TGTGCCAGCAGCGTAGTATGGACAGGGGCTCAAGGAGATACGCAGTATTTT.

The chain is built from TRBV9 and TRBJ2-3; weak D call: TRBD2 (6 bases). The CDR3 totals 16 residues. In germline, CDR1 is SGDLS, CDR2 YYNGEE. V was trimmed by 2 bases and J by 3 bases, leaving 16 bases between them. CDR3 nucleotide sequence: TGTGCCAGCAGCGTGAGAGGCGGGGACTTGACAGATACGCAGTATTTT. Translation gives CASSVRGGDLTDTQYF.

As DNA, the CDR3 is TGTGCCAGCAGCTCAACACTAGCGCTGGCTAATGAAAAACTGTTTTTT. It yields the protein CASSSTLALANEKLFF. This chain uses TRBV7-9 with TRBJ1-4; D is unclear. The V gene lost 4 bases and the J gene lost 3 bases, with 15 bases spanning the gap. From germline, CDR1 is SEHNR and CDR2 FQNEAQ (reference sequence). This CDR3 is 16 amino acids long.

This clone appeared a single time. This chain links TRBV2 with TRBJ2-1; 11 bases map to TRBD2. The V segment lost 6 bases and the J segment 11 bases; nucleotides outside the gene matches: 6. Germline V CDR1 and CDR2: SNHLY, FYNNEI. This CDR3 contains 13 residues. The CDR3 DNA follows: TGTGCCAGCAGCGATAGCGGGGGGGTGAAGCAGTTCTTC. It is translated as CASSDSGGVKQFF.

This clone has a single count. V and J are TRBV5-8 and TRBJ2-5, with D possibly matching TRBD1 (5 bases). The CDR3 extends over 14 amino acids. V was pared by 2 bases and J by 7 bases, with 15 bases between. The germline V gene encodes CDR1 SGHTS and CDR2 YDEGEE. CDR3 coding DNA: TGTGCCAGCAGCTTCCAGTCCAGGGTCGGGACCCAGTACTTC. Protein: CASSFQSRVGTQYF.